The 27 T cell receptor beta chains below come from one sample, sequenced in a study of control samples from healthy donors and cancer patients. TCRdb's table, derived via immunoSEQ multiplex PCR, lists solely in-frame clones and lacks some. The sample contains 20,000 to 30,000 clones, 70% to 90% of which appear only once. The sample was PBMCs. The receptors here all came from a woman in her fifties or sixties with head and neck cancer.

In this sample, this clone turned up a few times. This chain uses TRBV2 with TRBJ1-6; D call uncertain. CDR1 is SNHLY, CDR2 FYNNEI, per germline. This CDR3 has 15 amino acids. Between the trimmed V and J ends, which lost 8 bases and 10 bases, there was a span of 21 bases. CDR3 amino acids: CASVLESLGQSPLHF. CDR3 in DNA: TGTGCCAGCGTCCTCGAAAGCCTTGGTCAATCACCCCTCCACTTT.

The rearrangement uses TRBV19 and TRBJ2-1, with D perhaps given as TRBD1 or TRBD2 (5 bases each). Germline V gene lookup returns CDR1 LNHDA and CDR2 SQIVND (reference sequence). The CDR3 extends over 15 amino acids. V lost 1 base to trimming and J lost 0 bases, with 7 bases between them. CDR3 sequence (DNA): TGTGCCAGTAGTATAGGAGGGACCTCCTACAATGAGCAGTTCTTC. The encoded protein is CASSIGGTSYNEQFF.

The chain is built from TRBV7-2 and TRBJ2-7; 7 bases align to TRBD2. The CDR3 length is 16 residues. V was pared by 5 bases and J by 1 base, with 11 bases of the junction left unmatched. CDR1 and CDR2 (germline): SGHTA, FQGNSA. For the CDR3, the DNA is TGTGCCAGCAGCCGTATTATAGCGGGTTCGTCCTACGAGCAGTACTTC. It translates to CASSRIIAGSSYEQYF.

The CDR3 nucleotides are TGCGCCAGCAGCCTCGGGGGGGGCGATCAGCCCCAGCATTTT. Its protein is CASSLGGGDQPQHF. The chain recombines TRBV5-1 with TRBJ1-5; maybe TRBD1 (6 bases). The CDR3 covers 14 residues. Germline-derived CDR1 and CDR2 are SGHRS and YFSETQ. Trimming left V 4 bases short and J 5 bases short, with 13 bases between. The full variable domain, with the rest looked up from reference TRBV5-1 and TRBJ1-5, is KAGVTQTPRYLIKTRGQQVTLSCSPISGHRSVSWYQQTPGQGLQFLFEYFSETQRNKGNFPGRFSGRQFSNSRSEMNVSTLELGDSALYLCASSLGGGDQPQHFGDGTRLSIL.

The chain uses TRBV7-2 and TRBJ2-7, with D possibly TRBD1 on 6 matching bases. V lost 5 bases, J lost 5 bases, and 16 bases lay in between. Germline V gene sequence: CDR1 SGHTA, CDR2 FQGNSA. The CDR3 contains 14 residues. This chain's CDR3 is CASSRQGLTDEQYF. In DNA, the CDR3 is TGTGCCAGCAGCCGCCAGGGGTTAACAGACGAGCAGTACTTC.

The CDR3 is CASSFRTVNTEAFF. The CDR3 DNA sequence: TGTGCCAGCAGCTTTCGGACGGTGAACACTGAAGCTTTCTTT. This chain joins TRBV5-6 and TRBJ1-1; D ambiguous. The CDR3 runs to 14 residues. V was pared by 2 bases and J by 0 bases, with 8 bases between. Germline V gene lookup returns CDR1 SGHDT and CDR2 YYEEEE.

CDR3 sequence: CASSPNRGRLSYNEQFF. The CDR3 coding sequence is TGTGCCAGCAGCCCAAACAGGGGACGGCTGTCCTACAATGAGCAGTTCTTC. This chain connects TRBV7-2 to TRBJ2-1; 7 bases line up with TRBD1. V lost 5 bases, J lost 1 base, and 11 bases stayed unmatched. The CDR3 loop spans 17 amino acids. CDR1 and CDR2 (germline): SGHTA, FQGNSA.

J is TRBJ1-1 and V is TRBV2; D unclear. V lost 5 bases to trimming and J lost 0 bases, with 10 bases between them. Looked up from germline, CDR1 is SNHLY and CDR2 is FYNNEI. The CDR3 is 14 residues long. CDR3 DNA: TGTGCCAGCAGTCAAATGGGCCTGAACACTGAAGCTTTCTTT. Translating gives CASSQMGLNTEAFF.

Only one count was recorded for this clone. The rearrangement joins TRBV4-1 to TRBJ1-1; D is ambiguous. This CDR3 region has 15 residues. The germline V and J ends were trimmed by 1 base and 1 base, with 10 bases remaining between them. Germline V CDR1 and CDR2: MGHRA, YSYEKL. CDR3 region: CASSQAPGKNTEAFF. The DNA of the CDR3 is TGCGCCAGCAGCCAAGCGCCCGGGAAGAACACTGAAGCTTTCTTT.

The chain is built from TRBV6-2 or TRBV6-3 and TRBJ1-1; no clear D gene. The CDR3 has 13 amino acids. Trimming left V 7 bases short and J 0 bases short, with 9 bases between. Per the germline V gene, CDR1 is MNHEY and CDR2 is SVGEGT. CDR3 loop: CASIPNMNTEAFF. The DNA of the CDR3 is TGTGCCAGCATCCCCAACATGAACACTGAAGCTTTCTTT.

CDR3 DNA: TGCGCCAGCAGCCCAGGCTTACAGGCCACCGGGGAGCTGTTTTTT. Its translation is CASSPGLQATGELFF. J is TRBJ2-2 and V is TRBV4-3, with D maybe TRBD1 (5 bases). CDR1 and CDR2 (germline): LGHNA, YSLEER. The CDR3 extends over 15 amino acids. V lost 4 bases and J lost 4, with 13 bases in between.

As DNA, the CDR3 is TGTGCCAGCAGCCACCCGACAGGGGGCTCGAACACTGAAGCTTTCTTT. Translating it yields CASSHPTGGSNTEAFF. The chain combines TRBV3-1 (or the pseudogene TRBV3-2) with TRBJ1-1, with 10 bases aligning to TRBD1. With 3 bases clipped from V and 1 base from J, the junction kept 5 bases outside the gene matches. This CDR3 has 16 residues. Germline V gene data show CDR1 as LGHDT and CDR2 as YNNKEL (reference sequence).

This chain connects TRBV18 to TRBJ2-5, with 9 bases fitting TRBD1. The CDR3 has 15 amino acids. In germline, CDR1 is KGHSH, CDR2 LQKENI. The trim removed 3 bases at V and 5 bases at J, leaving 7 bases unmatched. The CDR3 region has the DNA TGTGCCAGCTCACCCGGGACAGGGATTTGGGAGACCCAGTACTTC. Its protein product is CASSPGTGIWETQYF.

The chain recombines TRBV24-1 with TRBJ1-2, with 8 bases identical to TRBD1. CDR1 and CDR2 (germline): KGHDR, SFDVKD. There are 15 residues in the CDR3. V trimming: 4 bases; J trimming: 6 bases; junction bases outside the gene matches: 9. The CDR3 coding sequence is TGTGCCACCAGTGACCGGACAGGGCTGGTGGATGGCTACACCTTC. Translation gives CATSDRTGLVDGYTF.

The rearrangement uses TRBV7-8 and TRBJ2-1; 9 bases fit TRBD2. CDR3 length: 16 residues. Germline assignment: CDR1 SGHVS and CDR2 FQNEAQ. With V trimmed by 4 bases and J by 4 bases, 8 bases remained unmatched. The CDR3 DNA reads as TGTGCCAGCAGCTCCCTAGCGGGGCCCTTTTACAATGAGCAGTTCTTC. Encoded protein: CASSSLAGPFYNEQFF.

In its sample, this clone was seen once. The chain combines TRBV7-3 with TRBJ1-1; maybe TRBD1 (5 bases). The CDR3 is 15 amino acids. With 2 bases removed from V and 1 base from J, the gap between germline ends came to 11 bases. Germline lookup yields CDR1 SGHTA and CDR2 FQGTGA. The CDR3 loop is CASSLSARGNTEAFF. The CDR3 DNA sequence: TGTGCCAGCAGCTTATCAGCGAGGGGGAACACTGAAGCTTTCTTT.

The rearrangement joins TRBV29-1 to TRBJ1-3; D is unresolved. This CDR3 region has 15 residues. V lost 4 bases and J 4 bases, leaving 17 bases between the germline ends. Germline-derived CDR1 and CDR2 are SQVTM and ANQGSEA. The CDR3 sequence: CSVVDYLLGGNTIYF. CDR3 nucleotide sequence: TGCAGCGTTGTCGACTACCTTCTAGGAGGAAACACCATATATTTT. The whole variable domain, remainder taken from reference TRBV29-1 and TRBJ1-3, is SAVISQKPSRDICQRGTSLTIQCQVDSQVTMMFWYRQQPGQSLTLIATANQGSEATYESGFVIDKFPISRPNLTFSTLTVSNMSPEDSSIYLCSVVDYLLGGNTIYFGEGSWLTVV.

The chain has TRBV14 and TRBJ1-6; D not resolved. From germline, CDR1 is SGHDN and CDR2 FVKESK. Trimming shortened V by 4 bases and J by 7 bases, and 11 bases separated the two germline ends. The length of the CDR3 is 14 residues. The CDR3 loop reads CASSLKIGNSPLHF. CDR3 nucleotide sequence: TGTGCCAGCAGCCTTAAAATAGGGAATTCACCCCTCCACTTT. Based on the CDR3 plus reference TRBV14 and TRBJ1-6, the full variable domain is EAGVTQFPSHSVIEKGQTVTLRCDPISGHDNLYWYRRVMGKEIKFLLHFVKESKQDESGMPNNRFLAERTGGTYSTLKVQPAELEDSGVYFCASSLKIGNSPLHFGNGTRLTVT.

The chain links TRBV19 to TRBJ1-5; no clear D gene. The CDR3 is made up of 15 amino acids. V was trimmed by 2 bases and J by 0 bases, leaving 8 bases between them. The germline gives CDR1 LNHDA, CDR2 SQIVND (reference sequence). The CDR3 spells CASSINPYSNQPQHF. DNA of the CDR3: TGTGCCAGTAGTATAAATCCCTATAGCAATCAGCCCCAGCATTTT.

V is TRBV5-4 and J is TRBJ2-1; D is perhaps TRBD1 (7 bases). The V and J ends lost 0 bases and 8 bases respectively, with 18 bases between them. Germline V CDR1 and CDR2: SGHNT, YYREEE (reference sequence). The length of the CDR3 is 16 residues. The CDR3 is CASSLVLGQGGYEQFF. DNA for the CDR3: TGTGCCAGCAGCTTGGTACTTGGTCAGGGGGGATATGAGCAGTTCTTC.

The chain carries TRBV25-1 and TRBJ1-2, with D possibly TRBD1 on 5 matching bases. Trimming took off 1 base at V and 2 bases at J, with 11 bases between the two ends. Germline CDR1 reads MGHDK; CDR2 reads SYGVNS. The length of the CDR3 is 15 residues. The CDR3 DNA reads as TGTGCCAGCAGTGAATTGGGGGGAGAAAACTATGGCTACACCTTC. Its translation: CASSELGGENYGYTF.

The chain recombines TRBV2 with TRBJ2-7; 9 nucleotides line up with TRBD1. Trimming removed 2 bases from V and 1 base from J; junction bases left unmatched: 6. The CDR3 is 16 amino acids. Germline CDR1 and CDR2: SNHLY and FYNNEI. CDR3 in DNA: TGTGCCAGCAGTGAATTTGGGACAGGGACGTCCTACGAGCAGTACTTC. Protein sequence: CASSEFGTGTSYEQYF.

V usage is TRBV7-9 and J usage is TRBJ2-2, with D tentatively TRBD2 (6 bases). Germline V gene sequence: CDR1 SEHNR, CDR2 FQNEAQ (reference sequence). The CDR3 extends over 14 amino acids. The germline V and J ends were trimmed by 6 bases and 6 bases, with 14 bases remaining between them. This CDR3 is CASSPAGGPGELFF. CDR3 DNA: TGTGCCAGCAGTCCTGCCGGGGGTCCCGGGGAGCTGTTTTTT.

The chain couples TRBV19 to TRBJ2-7; 8 bases map to TRBD1. CDR3 length: 12 amino acids. The trim removed 6 bases at V and 7 bases at J, leaving 5 bases unmatched. Germline V gives CDR1 LNHDA, CDR2 SQIVND (reference sequence). The DNA of the CDR3 is TGTGCCAGTAGCCAAACAGGGGGAGAGCAGTACTTC. It encodes CASSQTGGEQYF.

The chain joins TRBV12-5 to TRBJ1-4; D might be TRBD1 (6 bases). V lost 5 bases, J lost 0 bases, and 7 bases lay in between. The CDR3 contains 14 residues. The germline V gene has CDR1 LGHNT and CDR2 FRNRAP. The DNA for the CDR3 is TGTGCTAGTGGTGGACAGTCAACTAATGAAAAACTGTTTTTT. It yields the protein CASGGQSTNEKLFF.

The V call is TRBV5-1, the J call TRBJ1-3; D remains unclear. The CDR3 sequence is 14 residues long. V lost 5 bases, J lost 0 bases, and 9 bases lay in between. Germline V gene lookup returns CDR1 SGHRS and CDR2 YFSETQ. DNA for the CDR3: TGCGCCAGCAGTCGGACGGACTCTGGAAACACCATATATTTT. This gives the protein CASSRTDSGNTIYF.

The V call is TRBV3-1 (or the pseudogene TRBV3-2), the J call TRBJ1-5; D not certain. Germline CDR1 LGHDT, CDR2 YNNKEL (reference sequence). The CDR3 has 13 amino acids. Trimming took 0 bases from V and 6 from J, leaving 6 bases between them. The CDR3 region has the DNA TGTGCCAGCAGCCAAGACCACATTCAGCCCCAGCATTTT. As protein: CASSQDHIQPQHF.